This is a list of T cell receptor beta chains from one sample in a study of shared clonotypes between healthy human individuals. The data were produced by immunoSEQ multiplex PCR, yet TCRdb's version contains in-frame clones alone and is incomplete. The profile shows some 2,100,000 clones, almost 96% of them singletons. Sequenced material: naive CD4+ T cells sorted from blood. Every receptor here comes from a man between 18 and 29 years old in good health. CDR3s include the opening cysteine and the closing phenylalanine or tryptophan. The D gene is left open where the match is weak. Size is stated for part of the rows, as once, few or many counts, or as a class when the clone is expanded.

D	J	size	V	CDR3	DNA
TRBD2	TRBJ2-5	NA	TRBV4-3	CASSQTPGGKETQYF	TGCGCCAGCAGCCAAACTCCGGGAGGGAAAGAGACCCAGTACTTC
NA	TRBJ1-5	few	TRBV30	CAWSPVGQPQHF	TGTGCCTGGAGTCCGGTAGGTCAGCCCCAGCATTTT
NA	TRBJ2-7	NA	TRBV30	CAWSWPGSPTMEYF	TGTGCCTGGAGTTGGCCAGGGTCCCCTACGATGGAGTACTTC
TRBD1	TRBJ2-1	NA	TRBV4-3	CASSQHRDRNINEQFF	TGCGCCAGCAGCCAACACCGGGACAGGAATATTAATGAGCAGTTCTTC
NA	TRBJ2-7	NA	TRBV7-2	CASSLSSYEQYF	TGTGCCAGCAGCCTAAGCTCCTACGAGCAGTACTTC
NA	TRBJ2-5	NA	TRBV5-1	CASKDSNQETQYF	TGCGCCAGCAAGGACAGTAACCAAGAGACCCAGTACTTC
TRBD2	TRBJ2-3	NA	TRBV18	CASSILAGATDTQYF	TGTGCCAGCTCAATCCTAGCGGGGGCCACAGATACGCAGTATTTT
NA	TRBJ1-2	NA	TRBV7-3	CASRLHPGANYGYTF	TGTGCCAGCAGACTACACCCCGGGGCTAACTATGGCTACACCTTC
NA	TRBJ2-5	NA	TRBV10-3	CAISESVGGHATQYF	TGTGCCATCAGTGAGTCTGTAGGAGGCCATGCTACCCAGTACTTC
NA	TRBJ2-1	NA	TRBV5-4	CASSLYSGSYNEQFF	TGTGCCAGCAGCTTGTATAGCGGATCCTACAATGAGCAGTTCTTC
TRBD2	TRBJ2-1	once	TRBV5-4	CASNSGSSSGNEQFF	TGTGCCAGTAATAGCGGGAGTAGTTCGGGCAATGAGCAGTTCTTC
NA	TRBJ2-7	NA	TRBV18	CASSPDQGREQYF	TGTGCCAGCTCACCTGACCAGGGGCGGGAGCAGTACTTC
TRBD1	TRBJ2-7	few	TRBV6-1	CASGGPGQATYEQYF	TGTGCCAGCGGGGGGCCGGGACAGGCCACCTACGAGCAGTACTTC
NA	TRBJ1-2	NA	TRBV18	CASSAGVARGYTF	TGTGCCAGCTCAGCGGGCGTCGCCCGAGGCTACACCTTC
NA	TRBJ2-2	NA	TRBV2	CASRIQANTGELFF	TGTGCCAGCAGGATTCAAGCGAACACCGGGGAGCTGTTTTTT
TRBD1	TRBJ2-3	NA	TRBV11-2	CASSFTGGTDTQYF	TGTGCCAGCAGCTTTACAGGGGGCACAGATACGCAGTATTTT
NA	TRBJ2-7	NA	TRBV5-6	CASSLIGSSYEQYF	TGTGCCAGCAGCTTGATAGGGAGCTCCTACGAGCAGTACTTC
NA	TRBJ2-1	NA	TRBV11-3	CASSLESSYNEQFF	TGTGCCAGCAGCTTAGAAAGCTCCTACAATGAGCAGTTCTTC
NA	TRBJ2-1	NA	TRBV10-1	CASSESELGSSYNEQFF	TGCGCCAGCAGTGAGTCCGAACTTGGGAGCTCCTACAATGAGCAGTTCTTC
NA	TRBJ1-6	NA	TRBV30	CAWTRTNSPLHF	TGTGCCTGGACACGGACTAATTCACCCCTCCACTTT
NA	TRBJ1-2	NA	TRBV7-2	CASSLALTGVLSNYGYTF	TGTGCCAGCAGCTTAGCGCTAACAGGCGTTCTCTCTAACTATGGCTACACCTTC
TRBD1	TRBJ1-5	NA	TRBV28	CASSQALGTGYQPQHF	TGTGCCAGCAGTCAGGCCCTCGGGACAGGATATCAGCCCCAGCATTTT
NA	TRBJ1-2	NA	TRBV2	CASSLPGGGYTF	TGTGCCAGCAGTCTTCCAGGAGGTGGCTACACCTTC
NA	TRBJ2-7	NA	TRBV10-3	CAISQGHEQYF	TGTGCCATCAGTCAAGGCCACGAGCAGTACTTC
TRBD1	TRBJ2-5	NA	TRBV5-1	CASSGRDRGAGETQYF	TGCGCCAGCAGCGGCCGGGACAGGGGTGCGGGGGAGACCCAGTACTTC
NA	TRBJ1-5	NA	TRBV6-5	CASSYAGPSSAQHF	TGTGCCAGCAGTTACGCAGGTCCTTCCTCGGCCCAGCATTTT
NA	TRBJ2-3	NA	TRBV6-5	CASKDSTDTQYF	TGTGCCAGCAAAGACAGCACAGATACGCAGTATTTT
NA	TRBJ2-7	NA	TRBV5-1	CASSLVVGNYEQYF	TGCGCCAGCAGCTTGGTTGTAGGGAACTACGAGCAGTACTTC
NA	TRBJ1-3	NA	TRBV28	CASSATLRGNTIYF	TGTGCCAGCAGCGCTACTCTGAGAGGAAACACCATATATTTT
TRBD2	TRBJ2-5	NA	TRBV4-1	CASSQGSLAGGAQETQYF	TGCGCCAGCAGCCAAGGTTCCCTAGCGGGGGGAGCTCAAGAGACCCAGTACTTC
NA	TRBJ2-2	NA	TRBV5-4	CASSVVRGWNTGELFF	TGTGCCAGCAGCGTTGTAAGAGGTTGGAACACCGGGGAGCTGTTTTTT
NA	TRBJ2-3	NA	TRBV6-1	CASSDGTASTDTQYF	TGTGCCAGCAGTGACGGGACGGCTAGCACAGATACGCAGTATTTT
NA	TRBJ1-4	once	TRBV27	CASSFNQGLGEKLFF	TGTGCCAGCAGTTTTAACCAGGGTCTCGGTGAAAAACTGTTTTTT
NA	TRBJ1-3	NA	TRBV7-2	CASSLYGGTIYF	TGTGCCAGCAGCTTATACGGGGGCACCATATATTTT
TRBD1	TRBJ1-2	NA	TRBV7-9	CASSSVTGTGVSGYTF	TGTGCCAGCAGCTCAGTAACCGGGACAGGGGTTTCTGGCTACACCTTC
NA	TRBJ1-1	NA	TRBV28	CASSSPRATAEAFF	TGTGCCAGCAGTTCCCCTCGGGCTACGGCTGAAGCTTTCTTT
TRBD1	TRBJ2-7	once	TRBV5-1	CASSLDRGVREQYF	TGCGCCAGCAGCTTGGACAGGGGAGTGCGCGAGCAGTACTTC
NA	TRBJ1-1	NA	TRBV5-1	CASSSKTVNTEAFF	TGCGCCAGCAGCTCAAAGACAGTGAACACTGAAGCTTTCTTT
TRBD2	TRBJ2-7	NA	TRBV5-1	CASSASGYEQYF	TGCGCCAGCAGTGCTAGCGGCTACGAGCAGTACTTC
NA	TRBJ1-1	once	TRBV6-5	CASSLAGSTEAFF	TGTGCCAGCAGTTTAGCTGGTTCCACTGAAGCTTTCTTT
TRBD1	TRBJ1-1	few	TRBV10-3	CAILGQGADGAFF	TGTGCCATTTTGGGACAGGGGGCCGATGGAGCTTTCTTT
NA	TRBJ1-1	NA	TRBV6-6	CASIPSRAGNTEAFF	TGTGCCAGCATCCCGTCGAGGGCAGGGAACACTGAAGCTTTCTTT
NA	TRBJ2-5	NA	TRBV7-9	CASSLAGGRPQYF	TGTGCCAGCAGCTTAGCCGGCGGAAGGCCCCAGTACTTC
NA	TRBJ1-2	NA	TRBV7-9	CASSKKGPYGYTF	TGTGCCAGCAGCAAAAAAGGCCCTTATGGCTACACCTTC
TRBD1	TRBJ1-2	NA	TRBV15	CATSRDRDRRKGYTF	TGTGCCACCAGCAGAGACCGGGACAGACGTAAAGGCTACACCTTC
NA	TRBJ2-5	NA	TRBV7-2	CASSYGHKETQYF	TGTGCCAGCAGCTACGGACACAAAGAGACCCAGTACTTC
TRBD2	TRBJ2-7	NA	TRBV5-1	CASSLSGLAGREQYF	TGCGCCAGCAGCCTCTCGGGACTAGCGGGCCGCGAGCAGTACTTC
NA	TRBJ1-1	NA	TRBV6-1	CASRVKTGNTEAFF	TGTGCCAGCCGAGTTAAGACAGGGAACACTGAAGCTTTCTTT
NA	TRBJ1-1	NA	TRBV20-1	CSALGDTEAFF	TGCAGTGCGCTTGGGGACACTGAAGCTTTCTTT
NA	TRBJ1-2	NA	TRBV5-4	CASSLSLNYGYTF	TGTGCCAGCAGCTTGTCTCTTAACTATGGCTACACCTTC
TRBD1	TRBJ1-1	NA	TRBV30	CAWSKQTGTGTEAFF	TGTGCCTGGAGTAAACAGACAGGGACGGGCACTGAAGCTTTCTTT